The 5 T cell receptor beta chains below come from one sample, sequenced in a study of cytomegalovirus exposure and HLA in healthy donors. The PCR ran on 60 Vbeta and 13 Jbeta primers. Produced via immunoSEQ multiplex PCR; TCRdb's table is partial and in-frame only. The sample yields about 190,000 clones, 75% to 90% seen once. Sequencing input: PBMCs. The receptors here all came from a man aged 35-49 years in good health and CMV-seropositive.

This clone was observed a single time. The chain links TRBV6-5 to TRBJ2-7, with D tentatively TRBD2 (6 bases). Germline V gene lookup returns CDR1 MNHEY and CDR2 SVGAGI. The V gene lost 10 bases and the J gene lost 7 bases, with 23 bases spanning the gap. The CDR3 sequence is 14 residues long. CDR3 DNA: TGTGCCACCCTGAGCGGGCACAGGAAATCAGAGCAGTACTTC. It yields the protein CATLSGHRKSEQYF.

The V gene is TRBV1, the J gene TRBJ2-7; TRBD2 is taken as the D call from the table, unchecked against the DNA. TRBV1 is a pseudogene. The CDR3 covers 21 residues. CDR3 loop: CTSSQDRSGQGPPGVPYEQYF. The CDR3 DNA reads as TGCACCAGCAGCCAAGATAGGTCCGGCCAAGGACCCCCGGGGGTCCCCTACGAGCAGTACTTC.

V gene TRBV2 combines with J gene TRBJ1-1; 7 bases are a match to TRBD1. The junction had 8 bases not matched to a gene; V was cut back by 2 bases and J by 8 bases. This CDR3 contains 14 residues. In germline, CDR1 is SNHLY, CDR2 FYNNEI. Written as DNA, the CDR3 is TGTGCCAGCAGTGAACGGGACAGATCGAAAGAAGCTTTCTTT. Protein sequence: CASSERDRSKEAFF.

The chain couples TRBV2 to TRBJ1-5; 10 bases are a match to TRBD1. This CDR3 contains 14 residues. V trimming: 11 bases; J trimming: 0 bases; junction bases outside the gene matches: 4. Germline CDR1 SNHLY, CDR2 FYNNEI. The CDR3 loop is CAARDRGSNQPQHF. In DNA, the CDR3 is TGTGCCGCCCGGGACAGGGGTAGCAATCAGCCCCAGCATTTT.

The chain recombines TRBV27 with TRBJ2-1; TRBD2 matches 10 bases. Germline V CDR1 and CDR2: MNHEY, SMNVEV (reference sequence). The CDR3 sequence is 16 residues long. With 7 bases clipped from V and 3 bases from J, the junction kept 9 bases outside the gene matches. Written as DNA, the CDR3 is TGTGCCAGCAATAACGAGCGGGGGGGCCTCTACAATGAGCAGTTCTTC. Protein sequence: CASNNERGGLYNEQFF.